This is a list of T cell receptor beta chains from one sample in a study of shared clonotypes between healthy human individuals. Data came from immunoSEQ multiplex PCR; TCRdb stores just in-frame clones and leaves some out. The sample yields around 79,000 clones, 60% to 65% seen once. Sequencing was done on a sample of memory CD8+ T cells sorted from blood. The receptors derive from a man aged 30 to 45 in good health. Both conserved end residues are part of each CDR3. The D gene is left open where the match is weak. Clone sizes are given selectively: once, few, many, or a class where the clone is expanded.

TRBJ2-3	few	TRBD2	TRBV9	CASSVSGRGADTQYF	TGTGCCAGCAGCGTTAGCGGGAGGGGCGCAGATACGCAGTATTTT
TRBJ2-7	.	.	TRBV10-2	CASRIEVAAYEQYF	TGCGCCAGCAGGATAGAAGTAGCCGCCTACGAGCAGTACTTC
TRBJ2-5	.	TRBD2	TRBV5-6	CASSFLTSGREGQYF	TGTGCCAGCAGCTTCCTGACTAGCGGGAGGGAAGGCCAGTACTTC
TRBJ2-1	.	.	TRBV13	CASSLRGHNEQFF	TGTGCCAGCAGCCTCCGGGGCCACAATGAGCAGTTCTTC
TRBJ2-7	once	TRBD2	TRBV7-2	CASFLPSAGSYEQYF	TGTGCCAGCTTTTTACCCTCAGCGGGATCCTACGAGCAGTACTTC
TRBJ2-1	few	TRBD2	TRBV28	CASGLAGVDEQFF	TGTGCCAGCGGACTAGCGGGAGTCGATGAGCAGTTCTTC
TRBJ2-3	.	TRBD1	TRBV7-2	CASSSTGLTDTQYF	TGTGCCAGCAGCTCGACAGGGTTAACAGATACGCAGTATTTT
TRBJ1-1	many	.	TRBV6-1	CASSEVGGGTEAFF	TGTGCCAGCAGTGAAGTGGGGGGGGGTACTGAAGCTTTCTTT
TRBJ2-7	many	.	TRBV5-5	CASSPSWGYEQYF	TGTGCCAGCAGCCCGAGCTGGGGCTACGAGCAGTACTTC
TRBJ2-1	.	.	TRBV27	CASSWQGNSYNEQFF	TGTGCCAGCAGTTGGCAGGGGAATTCCTACAATGAGCAGTTCTTC
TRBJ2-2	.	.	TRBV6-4	CASSDSGDLGELFF	TGTGCCAGCAGTGACTCGGGGGACCTCGGGGAGCTGTTTTTT
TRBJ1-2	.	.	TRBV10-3	CAINGNGLYGYTF	TGTGCCATCAACGGGAATGGCCTCTATGGCTACACCTTC
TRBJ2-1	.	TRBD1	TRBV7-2	CASSLSAGGYSYNEQFF	TGTGCCAGCAGCTTATCGGCAGGGGGTTATTCCTACAATGAGCAGTTCTTC